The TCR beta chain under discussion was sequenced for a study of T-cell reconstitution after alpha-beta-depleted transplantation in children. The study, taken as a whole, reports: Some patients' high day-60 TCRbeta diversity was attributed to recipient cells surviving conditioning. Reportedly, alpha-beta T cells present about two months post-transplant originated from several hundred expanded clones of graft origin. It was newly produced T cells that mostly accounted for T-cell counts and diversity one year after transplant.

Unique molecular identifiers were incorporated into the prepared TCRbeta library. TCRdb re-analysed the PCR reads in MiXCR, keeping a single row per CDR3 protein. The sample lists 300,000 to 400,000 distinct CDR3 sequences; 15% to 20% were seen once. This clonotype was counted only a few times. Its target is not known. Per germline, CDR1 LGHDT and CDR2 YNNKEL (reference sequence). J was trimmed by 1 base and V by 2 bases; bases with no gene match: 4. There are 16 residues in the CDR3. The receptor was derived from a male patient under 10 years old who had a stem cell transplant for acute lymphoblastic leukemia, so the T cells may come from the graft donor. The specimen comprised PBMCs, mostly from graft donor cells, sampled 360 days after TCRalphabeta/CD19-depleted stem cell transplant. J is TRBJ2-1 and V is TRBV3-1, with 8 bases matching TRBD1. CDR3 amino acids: CASSQLRTGSYNEQFF. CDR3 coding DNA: TGTGCCAGCAGCCAACTACGGACAGGGTCCTACAATGAGCAGTTCTTC.